This is a list of T cell receptor beta chains from one sample in a study of T cells after yellow fever vaccination. TCRdb itself ran the 5' RACE reads through MiXCR, one entry per CDR3 protein. This sample has some 290,000 distinct CDR3 sequences; around 11% occur once, and the top ten carry approximately 3%. This specimen was CD4+ T cells sorted from PBMCs, taken 45 days after the yellow fever booster vaccination. The source is a man aged 18 to 30 who received the YFV17D yellow fever vaccine. CDR3s include the opening cysteine and the closing phenylalanine or tryptophan. The D gene is left open where the match is weak. Expanded clones get a size class; other rows say once, few or many, or leave the size out.

CDR3 protein: CSMGTGANVLTF; CDR3 DNA: TGCAGTATGGGAACTGGGGCCAACGTCCTGACTTTC; clone size: -; V gene: TRBV20-1; J gene: TRBJ2-6; D gene: -
CDR3 protein: CASSLAKGSTYNEQFF; CDR3 DNA: TGTGCCAGCAGCTTGGCCAAGGGATCCACCTACAATGAGCAGTTCTTC; clone size: many; V gene: TRBV5-6; J gene: TRBJ2-1; D gene: -
CDR3 protein: CASSTPADRGTEAFF; CDR3 DNA: TGTGCCAGCAGCACCCCCGCCGACCGGGGCACTGAAGCTTTCTTT; clone size: -; V gene: TRBV7-9; J gene: TRBJ1-1; D gene: -
CDR3 protein: CSVEEVGNTIYF; CDR3 DNA: TGCAGCGTTGAAGAAGTGGGAAACACCATATATTTT; clone size: -; V gene: TRBV29-1; J gene: TRBJ1-3; D gene: -
CDR3 protein: CASSPRTGGSDTQYF; CDR3 DNA: TGTGCCAGCTCACCAAGGACAGGGGGATCGGATACGCAGTATTTT; clone size: -; V gene: TRBV18; J gene: TRBJ2-3; D gene: TRBD1
CDR3 protein: CASSEGYNEQFF; CDR3 DNA: TGCGCCAGCAGCGAAGGGTACAATGAGCAGTTCTTC; clone size: -; V gene: TRBV5-1; J gene: TRBJ2-1; D gene: -
CDR3 protein: CASSPGTGGLSSPLHF; CDR3 DNA: TGTGCCAGCAGTCCCGGGACAGGGGGTCTTTCTTCACCCCTCCACTTT; clone size: -; V gene: TRBV7-9; J gene: TRBJ1-6; D gene: TRBD1
CDR3 protein: CASSFKSGGDTEAFF; CDR3 DNA: TGTGCCAGCAGCTTCAAATCGGGGGGGGACACTGAAGCTTTCTTT; clone size: many; V gene: TRBV5-4; J gene: TRBJ1-1; D gene: -
CDR3 protein: CSARGTDMNTQYF; CDR3 DNA: TGCAGTGCTAGGGGGACAGATATGAATACGCAGTATTTT; clone size: many; V gene: TRBV20-1; J gene: TRBJ2-3; D gene: TRBD1
CDR3 protein: CASSYTRTLTDTQYF; CDR3 DNA: TGTGCCAGCAGTTACACACGGACCCTCACAGATACGCAGTATTTT; clone size: few; V gene: TRBV6-6; J gene: TRBJ2-3; D gene: -